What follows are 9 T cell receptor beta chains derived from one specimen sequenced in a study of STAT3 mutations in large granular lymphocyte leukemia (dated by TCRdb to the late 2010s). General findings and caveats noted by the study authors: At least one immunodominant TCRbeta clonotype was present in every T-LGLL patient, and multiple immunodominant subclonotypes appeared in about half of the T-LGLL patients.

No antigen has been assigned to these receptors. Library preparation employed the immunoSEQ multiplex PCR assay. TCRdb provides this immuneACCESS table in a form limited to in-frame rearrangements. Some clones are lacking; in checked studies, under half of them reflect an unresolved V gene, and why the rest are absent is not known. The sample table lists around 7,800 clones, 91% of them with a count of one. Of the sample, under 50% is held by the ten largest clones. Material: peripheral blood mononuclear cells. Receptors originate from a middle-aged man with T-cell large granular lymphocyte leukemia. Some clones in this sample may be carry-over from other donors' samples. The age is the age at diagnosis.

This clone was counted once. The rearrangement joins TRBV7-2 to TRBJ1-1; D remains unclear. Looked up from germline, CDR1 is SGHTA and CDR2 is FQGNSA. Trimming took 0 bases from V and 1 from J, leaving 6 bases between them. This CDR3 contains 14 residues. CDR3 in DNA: TGTGCCAGCAGCTTAGCGTGGCGGAACACTGAAGCTTTCTTT. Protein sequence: CASSLAWRNTEAFF.

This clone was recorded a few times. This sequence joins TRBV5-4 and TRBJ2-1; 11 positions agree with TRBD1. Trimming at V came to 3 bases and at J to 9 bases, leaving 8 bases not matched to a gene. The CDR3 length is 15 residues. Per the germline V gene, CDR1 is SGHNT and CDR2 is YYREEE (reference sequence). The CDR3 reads CASSYSRGQGGEQFF. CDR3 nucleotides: TGTGCCAGCAGCTATAGCCGGGGACAGGGGGGTGAGCAGTTCTTC.

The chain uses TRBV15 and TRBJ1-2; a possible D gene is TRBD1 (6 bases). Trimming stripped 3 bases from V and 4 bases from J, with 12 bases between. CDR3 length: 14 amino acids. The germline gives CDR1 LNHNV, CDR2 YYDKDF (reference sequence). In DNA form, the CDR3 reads TGTGCCACCAGCAGGACAGGCTACCCCTATGGCTACACCTTC. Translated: CATSRTGYPYGYTF.

Here the CDR3 reads CASSEVRGNTEAFF. The CDR3 coding sequence is TGTGCCAGCAGTGAAGTGAGGGGGAACACTGAAGCTTTCTTT. The rearrangement uses TRBV6-1 and TRBJ1-1, with D possibly matching TRBD1 (5 bases). V shed 1 base and J shed 1 base, with 7 bases lying between them. The V gene's germline CDR1 is MNHNS and CDR2 SASEGT. The CDR3 totals 14 residues.

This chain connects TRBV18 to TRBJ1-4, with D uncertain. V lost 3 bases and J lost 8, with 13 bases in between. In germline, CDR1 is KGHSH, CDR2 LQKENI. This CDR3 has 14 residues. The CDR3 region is CASSPSGEKEKLFF. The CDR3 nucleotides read TGTGCCAGCTCACCTTCCGGGGAGAAGGAAAAACTGTTTTTT.

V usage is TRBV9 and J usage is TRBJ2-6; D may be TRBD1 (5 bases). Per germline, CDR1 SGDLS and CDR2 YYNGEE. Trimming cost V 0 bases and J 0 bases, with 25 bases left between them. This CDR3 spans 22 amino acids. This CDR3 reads CASSVGAGIERLLSSGANVLTF. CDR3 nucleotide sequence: TGTGCCAGCAGCGTAGGGGCAGGGATAGAGCGCCTACTCAGCTCTGGGGCCAACGTCCTGACTTTC.

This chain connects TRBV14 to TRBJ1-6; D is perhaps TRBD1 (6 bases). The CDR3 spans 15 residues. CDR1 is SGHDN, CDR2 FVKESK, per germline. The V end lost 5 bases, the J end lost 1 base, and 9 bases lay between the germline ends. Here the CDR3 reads CASSVTGSYNSPLHF. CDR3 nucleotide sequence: TGTGCCAGCAGCGTTACAGGGTCCTATAATTCACCCCTCCACTTT.

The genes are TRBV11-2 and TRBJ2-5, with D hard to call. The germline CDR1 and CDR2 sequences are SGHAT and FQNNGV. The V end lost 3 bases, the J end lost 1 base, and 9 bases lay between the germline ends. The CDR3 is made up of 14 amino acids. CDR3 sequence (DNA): TGTGCCAGCAGCTTTCCACCGATCCAAGAGACCCAGTACTTC. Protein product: CASSFPPIQETQYF. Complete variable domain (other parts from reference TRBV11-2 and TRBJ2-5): EAGVAQSPRYKIIEKRQSVAFWCNPISGHATLYWYQQILGQGPKLLIQFQNNGVVDDSQLPKDRFSAERLKGVDSTLKIQPAKLEDSAVYLCASSFPPIQETQYFGPGTRLLVL.

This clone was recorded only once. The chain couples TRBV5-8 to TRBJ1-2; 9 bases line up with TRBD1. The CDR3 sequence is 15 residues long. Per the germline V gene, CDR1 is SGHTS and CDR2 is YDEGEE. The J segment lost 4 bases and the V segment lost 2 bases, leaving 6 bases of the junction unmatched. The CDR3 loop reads CASSFGDRAVYGYTF. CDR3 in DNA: TGTGCCAGCAGCTTTGGGGACAGGGCAGTCTATGGCTACACCTTC.